This record concerns one TCR beta chain sequence. Sample time point: pre-sensitization, week 0. Indicated treatment: therapeutic diphenylcyclopropenone sensitization with weekly scalp DPC. Researchers sampled blood before each patch test went on. TCRdb processed the RACE reads anew with MiXCR; each CDR3 protein has one entry. The data contain approximately 260,000 distinct CDR3 sequences, roughly 7.7% of them singletons. The record originates from a study of human T cells and chemical hapten exposure. The overall study: 0.01% DPC was applied to the upper back in patch tests, which were read at 6 days.

This clonotype was obtained from a man between 18 and 29 years old with alopecia areata. Some clones in this sample may be carry-over from other donors' samples. Sample: whole blood, taken in connection with sensitization to the hapten diphenylcyclopropenone (DPC).

The CDR3 DNA sequence: TGCAGTGCTAGGACGAGCAATCAGCCCCAGCATTTT. Amino acids: CSARTSNQPQHF. The J gene is TRBJ1-5, the V gene TRBV20-1; D gene ambiguous. V lost 3 bases and J lost 1, with 4 bases in between. The CDR3 has 12 amino acids. Looked up from germline, CDR1 is DFQATT and CDR2 is SNEGSKA (reference sequence).